One sample yielded the 13 T cell receptor beta chains listed below, sequenced in a study of shared T cell receptors in the human thymus. The repertoire was sequenced with immunoSEQ multiplex PCR; TCRdb's copy has only in-frame clones and lacks some. The table lists 500,000 to 550,000 clones, 75% to 85% of them singletons. These data were also filed under a second study, of human thymus T cells.

What was sequenced was thymocytes. All receptors derive from a boy under two years old with a congenital heart defect.

V is TRBV7-2 and J is TRBJ1-5, with 9 bases lining up with TRBD1. V shed 3 bases and J 6 bases; nucleotides not matched to a gene: 6. CDR1 and CDR2 from the germline V gene are SGHTA and FQGNSA. CDR3 size: 15 residues. CDR3 bases: TGTGCCAGCAGCTTTCGGACAGGGGACCTTCAGCCCCAGCATTTT. Translation gives CASSFRTGDLQPQHF.

V gene TRBV5-1 combines with J gene TRBJ2-5; possibly TRBD2 for D (6 bases). Germline V gene sequence: CDR1 SGHRS, CDR2 YFSETQ. The CDR3 spans 16 residues. V was trimmed by 0 bases and J by 1 base, leaving 13 bases between them. The CDR3 sequence: CASSLGDGRTQETQYF. The CDR3 bases are TGCGCCAGCAGCTTGGGTGACGGGAGAACCCAAGAGACCCAGTACTTC.

This CDR3 is CASSDGTGVGTEAFF. The CDR3 DNA follows: TGTGCCAGCAGTGACGGGACAGGGGTTGGTACTGAAGCTTTCTTT. The chain is built from TRBV27 and TRBJ1-1; 10 bases are a match to TRBD1. V lost 5 bases to trimming and J lost 5 bases; unmatched junction nucleotides: 8. The CDR3 has 15 amino acids. Germline-derived CDR1 and CDR2 are MNHEY and SMNVEV (reference sequence).

This rearrangement joins TRBV29-1 to TRBJ2-3, with D possibly TRBD2 on 6 matching bases. V shed 5 bases and J shed 2 bases, with 14 bases lying between them. This CDR3 has 14 amino acids. Germline CDR1 and CDR2: SQVTM and ANQGSEA. The CDR3 DNA reads as TGCAGCGTTTCAACTAGCAGCCTCACAGATACGCAGTATTTT. Encoded protein: CSVSTSSLTDTQYF.

This rearrangement joins TRBV6-1 to TRBJ2-7, with no clear D. CDR1 is MNHNS and CDR2 is SASEGT in the germline V gene. This CDR3 comprises 14 residues. The V end was cut by 2 bases, the J end by 1 base, with 9 bases between. The CDR3 loop is CASSEINISYEQYF. As DNA, the CDR3 is TGTGCCAGCAGTGAAATTAACATTTCCTACGAGCAGTACTTC.

The chain carries TRBV5-1 and TRBJ2-5; no clear D gene. Trimming removed 6 bases at V and 7 bases at J, with 22 bases between. The CDR3 covers 15 residues. In germline, CDR1 is SGHRS, CDR2 YFSETQ. The CDR3 protein is CASKEVGEIDRTQYF. CDR3 DNA: TGCGCCAGCAAAGAGGTAGGCGAAATAGATCGGACCCAGTACTTC.

This chain joins TRBV10-3 and TRBJ1-5, with 11 bases that match TRBD1. In germline, CDR1 is ENHRY, CDR2 SYGVKD. With 11 bases clipped from V and 2 bases from J, the junction kept 14 bases outside the gene matches. The CDR3 length is 17 residues. Here the CDR3 DNA reads TGTGCCTCGGGCGAGGACAGGGGGCGAGAAGGCAATCAGCCCCAGCATTTT. Its protein product is CASGEDRGREGNQPQHF.

This clone turned up a few times. V and J are TRBV19 and TRBJ1-3; D is unclear. The CDR3 consists of 15 residues. Looked up from germline, CDR1 is LNHDA and CDR2 is SQIVND (reference sequence). The ends were cut back, 1 base at V and 0 bases at J, with 7 bases in the middle. The CDR3 bases are TGTGCCAGTAGTATAGCCCGACACTCTGGAAACACCATATATTTT. This gives the protein CASSIARHSGNTIYF.

The chain carries TRBV19 and TRBJ2-7; tentative D call: TRBD2 (8 bases). V was trimmed by 3 bases and J by 3 bases, leaving 15 bases between them. Germline CDR1 and CDR2: LNHDA and SQIVND (reference sequence). The CDR3 consists of 15 residues. The CDR3 protein is CASSIREGAGYEQYF. As DNA, the CDR3 is TGTGCCAGTAGTATTCGGGAGGGGGCGGGCTACGAGCAGTACTTC.

The chain combines TRBV29-1 with TRBJ2-3; 8 bases fit TRBD2. CDR3 length equals 13 residues. In germline, CDR1 is SQVTM, CDR2 ANQGSEA. V was clipped by 3 bases and J by 1 base; unmatched bases: 0. The CDR3 protein is CSVEREGTDTQYF. Written as DNA, the CDR3 is TGCAGCGTTGAGCGGGAGGGCACAGATACGCAGTATTTT.

This chain joins TRBV4-1 and TRBJ2-3; possible D gene TRBD2, 5 bases. The CDR3 totals 16 residues. CDR1 is MGHRA, CDR2 YSYEKL, per germline. The V end was cut by 1 base, the J end by 2 bases, with 13 bases between. CDR3 region: CASSQVTAGLTDTQYF. The CDR3 nucleotides read TGCGCCAGCAGCCAAGTTACGGCAGGACTCACAGATACGCAGTATTTT.

The chain has TRBV4-1 and TRBJ1-4; possibly TRBD1 for D (5 bases). Trimming removed 6 bases at V and 2 bases at J, with 10 bases between. Germline CDR1 MGHRA, CDR2 YSYEKL. The CDR3 totals 14 residues. CDR3 in DNA: TGCGCCAGCAGGGCGGGGCCGACTAATGAAAAACTGTTTTTT. The encoded protein is CASRAGPTNEKLFF.

The chain joins TRBV5-1 to TRBJ2-1, with 16 bases matching TRBD2. This CDR3 has 19 residues. Germline V gene lookup returns CDR1 SGHRS and CDR2 YFSETQ. With V trimmed by 4 bases and J by 1 base, 8 bases remained unmatched. CDR3 protein: CASSLPGTSGRASYNEQFF. The DNA for the CDR3 is TGCGCCAGCAGCCTTCCCGGGACTAGCGGGAGGGCATCCTACAATGAGCAGTTCTTC.